Presented here are 9 T cell receptor beta chains from one specimen sequenced in a study of vaccination effects on CD4 cells after COVID-19. TCRdb's table, derived via immunoSEQ multiplex PCR, lists solely in-frame clones and lacks some. The table shows over 45,000 clones, with roughly 70% occurring only once. Their antigen targets remain unknown. Sequencing in the ViraFEST assay came after antigen-specific CD4+ T cells had been expanded with viral peptide pools, which were used to stimulate PBMC. Researchers isolated CD4+ T cells once less than twelve days of culture had elapsed. Each vaccine recipient was nucleocapsid antibody negative and had no prior SARS-CoV-2 infection. The material sequenced was CD4+ T cells from PBMCs cultured with SARS-CoV-2 spike peptides, taken before COVID-19 vaccination. These receptors were collected from a human donor who received a COVID-19 vaccine.

This clone has more than one count but fewer than ten. The chain carries TRBV6-2 or TRBV6-3 and TRBJ2-3; D is undetermined. Trimming stripped 5 bases from V and 0 bases from J, with 3 bases between. Germline CDR1 is MNHEY and CDR2 is SVGEGT. This CDR3 spans 12 amino acids. The CDR3 DNA is TGTGCCAGCAGTGTTAGCACAGATACGCAGTATTTT. Translation: CASSVSTDTQYF.

As DNA, the CDR3 is TGTGCCAGCAGCCAAGTTAGTGGGGGCACAGATACGCAGTATTTT. Residues: CASSQVSGGTDTQYF. The chain carries TRBV3-1 (or the pseudogene TRBV3-2) and TRBJ2-3; D gene uncertain. CDR1 and CDR2 (germline): LGHDT, YNNKEL (reference sequence). V lost 1 base, J lost 1 base, and 9 bases lay in between. The CDR3 has 15 residues.

The rearrangement uses TRBV29-1 and TRBJ1-2; D possibly corresponds to TRBD1 (6 bases). V was trimmed by 4 bases and J by 1 base, leaving 13 bases between them. This CDR3 comprises 14 residues. From germline, CDR1 is SQVTM and CDR2 ANQGSEA. The chain's CDR3 is CSVGGQSHNYGYTF. In nucleotides, the CDR3 is TGCAGCGTTGGAGGACAGAGTCATAACTATGGCTACACCTTC.

In its sample, this clone was seen a few times. The J gene is TRBJ1-6, the V gene TRBV28; D is possibly TRBD1 (6 bases). The germline gives CDR1 MDHEN, CDR2 SYDVKM. This CDR3 has 14 residues. V was clipped by 2 bases and J by 6 bases, with 8 bases between them. The CDR3 protein is CASSLGGGNSPLHF. For the CDR3, the DNA is TGTGCCAGCAGTTTAGGGGGCGGTAATTCACCCCTCCACTTT.

This clone was found a few times. This chain links TRBV5-1 with TRBJ1-1, with a possible D match to TRBD1 (6 bases). V was shortened by 3 bases and J by 1 base, with 10 bases between the two germline ends. The germline V gene encodes CDR1 SGHRS and CDR2 YFSETQ. The CDR3 consists of 14 residues. The CDR3 spells CASSWGGANTEAFF. In DNA form, the CDR3 reads TGCGCCAGCAGCTGGGGGGGGGCGAACACTGAAGCTTTCTTT.

Written as DNA, the CDR3 is TGTGCCAGCAGCCGAGAGACTAGCGGGAGTCCCCGGACCCAGTACTTC. Amino acid sequence: CASSRETSGSPRTQYF. The chain uses TRBV4-2 and TRBJ2-5; TRBD2 matches 12 bases. V lost 4 bases to trimming and J lost 7 bases; unmatched junction nucleotides: 10. The length of the CDR3 is 16 residues. Germline V lookup: CDR1 LGHNA, CDR2 YNFKEQ.

This clone was found a few times. The V gene is TRBV6-2 or TRBV6-3, the J gene TRBJ1-1; no definite D call. This CDR3 has 13 amino acids. Deletions cut 0 bases from V and 1 base from J, with 3 bases between. Germline CDR1 is MNHEY and CDR2 is SVGEGT. The CDR3 region has the DNA TGTGCCAGCAGTTACTCAGAGAACACTGAAGCTTTCTTT. Its protein product is CASSYSENTEAFF.

This clone was counted a few times. This chain joins TRBV20-1 and TRBJ2-7; 13 nucleotides agree with TRBD2. The CDR3 covers 13 residues. Per germline, CDR1 DFQATT and CDR2 SNEGSKA (reference sequence). J lost 6 bases, V lost 3 bases, and 2 bases had no gene match. In DNA, the CDR3 is TGCAGTGCTAGTAGACTAGCGGGAGGCGAGCAGTACTTC. Residues: CSASRLAGGEQYF.

This clone was seen just once. The chain combines TRBV9 with TRBJ2-7, with no clear D. V lost 4 bases to trimming and J lost 5 bases, with 19 bases between them. The CDR3 has 15 residues. Germline values: CDR1 SGDLS, CDR2 YYNGEE. CDR3 sequence reads: CASSIGRLGYNEQYF. CDR3 nucleotides: TGTGCCAGCAGCATAGGCCGGCTCGGGTACAACGAGCAGTACTTC.